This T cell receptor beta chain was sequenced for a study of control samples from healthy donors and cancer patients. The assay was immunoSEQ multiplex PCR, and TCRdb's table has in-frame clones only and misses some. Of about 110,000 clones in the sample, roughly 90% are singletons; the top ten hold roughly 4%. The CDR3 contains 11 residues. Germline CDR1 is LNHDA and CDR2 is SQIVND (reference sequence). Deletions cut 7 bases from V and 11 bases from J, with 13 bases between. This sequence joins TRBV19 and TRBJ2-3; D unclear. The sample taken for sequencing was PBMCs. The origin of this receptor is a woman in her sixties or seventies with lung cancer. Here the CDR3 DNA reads TGTGCCAGTATCGGTGGCTTACGGCAGTATTTT. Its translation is CASIGGLRQYF.